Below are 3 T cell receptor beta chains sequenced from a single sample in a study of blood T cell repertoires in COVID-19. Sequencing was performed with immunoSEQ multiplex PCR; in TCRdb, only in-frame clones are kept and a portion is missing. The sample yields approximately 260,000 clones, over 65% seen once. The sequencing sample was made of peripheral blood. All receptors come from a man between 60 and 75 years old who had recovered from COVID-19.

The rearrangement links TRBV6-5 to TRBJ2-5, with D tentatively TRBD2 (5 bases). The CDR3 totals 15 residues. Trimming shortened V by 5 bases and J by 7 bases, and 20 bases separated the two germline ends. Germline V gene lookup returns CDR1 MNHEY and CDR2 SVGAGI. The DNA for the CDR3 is TGTGCCAGCAGTCCCCACAGCAAAGCGAGGGTGACCCAGTACTTC. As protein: CASSPHSKARVTQYF.

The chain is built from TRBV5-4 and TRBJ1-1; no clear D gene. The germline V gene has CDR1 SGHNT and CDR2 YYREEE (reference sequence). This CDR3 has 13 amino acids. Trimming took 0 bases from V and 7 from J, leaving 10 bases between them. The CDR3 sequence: CASSLEVYSEAFF. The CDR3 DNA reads TGTGCCAGCAGCTTGGAGGTTTACAGTGAAGCTTTCTTT.

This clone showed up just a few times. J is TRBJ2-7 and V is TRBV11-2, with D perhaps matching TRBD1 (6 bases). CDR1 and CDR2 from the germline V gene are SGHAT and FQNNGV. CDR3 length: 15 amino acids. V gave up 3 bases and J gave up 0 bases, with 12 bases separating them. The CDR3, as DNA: TGTGCCAGCAGCTTCTTTGGGACAAGCTCCTACGAGCAGTACTTC. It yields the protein CASSFFGTSSYEQYF.